This entry lists 30 T cell receptor beta chains sequenced from one sample in a study of cytomegalovirus exposure and HLA in healthy donors. Both 60 Vbeta primers and 13 Jbeta primers went into the PCR. Assay: immunoSEQ multiplex PCR; the TCRdb copy retains only in-frame clones and omits some. This table has some 200,000 clones, approximately 79% appearing once. Sequencing was performed on PBMCs. The source is a man in his forties in good health and CMV-seropositive.

This sequence joins TRBV7-2 and TRBJ2-7; a possible D gene is TRBD2 (7 bases). The germline V gene has CDR1 SGHTA and CDR2 FQGNSA. This CDR3 has 17 residues. The V end lost 3 bases, the J end lost 0 bases, and 18 bases lay between the germline ends. Here the CDR3 DNA reads TGTGCCAGCAGCTTGCAAAGGGGGGGGCTTAGCTCCTACGAGCAGTACTTC. It is translated as CASSLQRGGLSSYEQYF.

This clone was detected only once. This sequence joins TRBV5-6 and TRBJ2-3; possibly TRBD1 for D (5 bases). V lost 1 base and J lost 4, with 13 bases in between. This CDR3 has 15 amino acids. Looked up from germline, CDR1 is SGHDT and CDR2 is YYEEEE. The CDR3 nucleotides read TGTGCCAGCAGCTTGTGGGGCGGTAGGGCAGATACGCAGTATTTT. Translated, it gives CASSLWGGRADTQYF.

This sequence joins TRBV21-1 and TRBJ1-1; no check of the table's D call, TRBD1, against the DNA was made. TRBV21-1 is deemed a pseudogene. This CDR3 contains 18 residues. This CDR3 reads CASSTLGRDRGLNTEAFF. CDR3 nucleotides: TGTGCCAGCAGCACCCTTGGGCGCGACAGGGGGCTAAACACTGAAGCTTTCTTT.

This clone was counted once. This chain uses TRBV6-1 with TRBJ2-2, with 9 bases aligning to TRBD1. Germline trimming cut 7 bases from V and 4 bases from J; bases unmatched to any gene: 1. The CDR3 is 13 amino acids. The germline gives CDR1 MNHNS, CDR2 SASEGT. CDR3 coding DNA: TGTGCCAGCATGGGACAGGGCACCGGGGAGCTGTTTTTT. Translation gives CASMGQGTGELFF.

This chain uses TRBV7-9 with TRBJ2-2, with D unclear. The CDR3 extends over 14 amino acids. The germline V gene has CDR1 SEHNR and CDR2 FQNEAQ (reference sequence). Trimming pared 5 bases from V and 5 bases from J, leaving 12 bases between. The CDR3 protein is CASSPAGWTGELFF. CDR3 nucleotide sequence: TGTGCCAGCAGCCCCGCCGGGTGGACCGGGGAGCTGTTTTTT.

This clone was seen a single time. The rearrangement uses TRBV7-9 and TRBJ1-5; D not certain. Trimming took 3 bases from V and 0 from J, leaving 15 bases between them. This CDR3 is 17 amino acids long. CDR1 is SEHNR and CDR2 is FQNEAQ in the germline V gene (reference sequence). CDR3 nucleotides: TGTGCCAGCAGCTTTCGGCAGGCCGGCGTTAGCAATCAGCCCCAGCATTTT. Protein sequence: CASSFRQAGVSNQPQHF. Complete variable domain (other parts from reference TRBV7-9 and TRBJ1-5): DTGVSQNPRHKITKRGQNVTFRCDPISEHNRLYWYRQTLGQGPEFLTYFQNEAQLEKSRLLSDRFSAERPKGSFSTLEIQRTEQGDSAMYLCASSFRQAGVSNQPQHFGDGTRLSIL.

The chain has TRBV7-8 and TRBJ1-3, with 7 bases fitting TRBD1. The CDR3 is 15 residues long. Per the germline V gene, CDR1 is SGHVS and CDR2 is FQNEAQ. The V and J ends lost 5 bases and 2 bases, in that order; junction bases with no gene match: 6. The CDR3 sequence is CASSPTTGTGNTIYF. Written as DNA, the CDR3 is TGTGCCAGCAGCCCGACGACAGGGACTGGAAACACCATATATTTT.

V is TRBV19 and J is TRBJ2-2; 8 nucleotides match TRBD1. Germline V gives CDR1 LNHDA, CDR2 SQIVND (reference sequence). V trimming: 3 bases; J trimming: 0 bases; junction bases outside the gene matches: 9. The CDR3 extends over 18 amino acids. The chain's CDR3 is CASSIPGDRRPNTGELFF. CDR3 DNA sequence: TGTGCCAGTAGTATCCCCGGGGACAGGAGGCCGAACACCGGGGAGCTGTTTTTT.

This rearrangement joins TRBV29-1 to TRBJ1-1, with 9 bases matching TRBD1. J was trimmed by 4 bases and V by 3 bases; bases with no gene match: 3. Germline values: CDR1 SQVTM, CDR2 ANQGSEA. The CDR3 is 13 amino acids. CDR3 loop: CSVDPTGGTEAFF. The CDR3, as DNA: TGCAGCGTTGACCCGACAGGGGGCACTGAAGCTTTCTTT.

The rearrangement links TRBV28 to TRBJ1-1, with D possibly matching TRBD1 (5 bases). The germline CDR1 and CDR2 sequences are MDHEN and SYDVKM. The CDR3 spans 12 residues. V lost 7 bases to trimming and J lost 4 bases, with 10 bases between them. The CDR3 DNA is TGTGCCAGCAATGGGGGGGGCACTGAAGCTTTCTTT. Translated, it gives CASNGGGTEAFF. The full variable domain, its missing parts supplied by reference TRBV28 and TRBJ1-1, is DVKVTQSSRYLVKRTGEKVFLECVQDMDHENMFWYRQDPGLGLRLIYFSYDVKMKEKGDIPEGYSVSREKKERFSLILESASTNQTSMYLCASNGGGTEAFFGQGTRLTVV.

The table lists this clone with a few counts. The V call is TRBV27, the J call TRBJ2-1, with TRBD1 matching over 9 bases. V shed 4 bases, J shed 3 bases, and the junction held 10 bases outside the gene matches. Germline CDR1 MNHEY, CDR2 SMNVEV (reference sequence). This CDR3 is built from 17 residues. This chain's CDR3 is CASSSAYRDRVYNEQFF. The CDR3 bases are TGTGCCAGCAGTTCCGCATACCGGGACAGGGTCTACAATGAGCAGTTCTTC.

The rearrangement joins TRBV6-6 to TRBJ2-7; 8 bases agree with TRBD2. Trimming took 6 bases from V and 0 from J; bases not matched to a gene: 7. CDR1 and CDR2 from the germline V gene are MNHNY and SVGAGI (reference sequence). The CDR3 is 15 residues long. The CDR3 region has the DNA TGTGCCAGCAGACCGGGGGGGAGGAGCTCCTACGAGCAGTACTTC. Its protein is CASRPGGRSSYEQYF.

V and J are TRBV6-1 and TRBJ1-1; possibly TRBD1 for D (5 bases). The germline V gene encodes CDR1 MNHNS and CDR2 SASEGT. The CDR3 contains 14 residues. V was cut by 1 base and J by 10 bases, with 16 bases left in between. CDR3: CASSEVGQAGGAFF. The DNA for the CDR3 is TGTGCCAGCAGTGAAGTTGGCCAGGCGGGGGGAGCTTTCTTT.

This clone was found a few times. The chain is built from TRBV11-1 and TRBJ2-3; 8 nucleotides agree with TRBD1. The trim removed 5 bases at V and 4 bases at J, leaving 5 bases unmatched. This CDR3 spans 14 amino acids. CDR1 is SGHAT and CDR2 is FQDESV in the germline V gene (reference sequence). CDR3 loop: CASSHRTGSDTQYF. The CDR3 bases are TGTGCCAGCAGCCATAGGACAGGGTCAGATACGCAGTATTTT.

The V call is TRBV5-6, the J call TRBJ2-3; D not resolved. The CDR3 contains 14 residues. The V gene's germline CDR1 is SGHDT and CDR2 YYEEEE. The ends were cut back, 0 bases at V and 2 bases at J, with 7 bases in the middle. In nucleotides, the CDR3 is TGTGCCAGCAGCTTGGTTACGGTCACAGATACGCAGTATTTT. Translated, it gives CASSLVTVTDTQYF.

The J gene is TRBJ1-4, the V gene TRBV18; D unclear. V was pared by 5 bases and J by 8 bases, with 12 bases between. The length of the CDR3 is 13 residues. Germline lookup yields CDR1 KGHSH and CDR2 LQKENI. The CDR3 nucleotides are TGTGCCAGCTCAGATTTCAGGAGGGAAAAACTGTTTTTT. This gives the protein CASSDFRREKLFF. The full variable domain, with the rest looked up from reference TRBV18 and TRBJ1-4, is NAGVMQNPRHLVRRRGQEARLRCSPMKGHSHVYWYRQLPEEGLKFMVYLQKENIIDESGMPKERFSAEFPKEGPSILRIQQVVRGDSAAYFCASSDFRREKLFFGSGTQLSVL.

The chain recombines TRBV25-1 with TRBJ2-5, with TRBD1 identical over 7 bases. CDR1 is MGHDK and CDR2 is SYGVNS in the germline V gene. V lost 5 bases to trimming and J lost 2 bases; unmatched junction nucleotides: 8. This CDR3 has 15 amino acids. DNA of the CDR3: TGTGCCAGCAGTAACCGACGGACAGGTCAAGAGACCCAGTACTTC. This codes for CASSNRRTGQETQYF.

The genes are TRBV7-8 and TRBJ2-7; 7 positions agree with TRBD1. The CDR3 is 14 residues long. Germline-derived CDR1 and CDR2 are SGHVS and FQNEAQ. The V and J ends lost 1 base and 4 bases, in that order; junction bases with no gene match: 4. The CDR3 loop reads CASSLVDRVYEQYF. The DNA for the CDR3 is TGTGCCAGCAGCTTAGTTGACAGGGTTTACGAGCAGTACTTC. Full variable domain (remainder filled in from reference TRBV7-8 and TRBJ2-7): GAGVSQSPRYKVAKRGQDVALRCDPISGHVSLFWYQQALGQGPEFLTYFQNEAQLDKSGLPSDRFFAERPEGSVSTLKIQRTQQEDSAVYLCASSLVDRVYEQYFGPGTRLTVT.

The chain combines TRBV27 with TRBJ2-7, with 8 bases matching TRBD2. Unmatched junction bases numbered 13, after V lost 8 bases and J lost 7 bases. CDR3 size: 14 residues. Looked up from germline, CDR1 is MNHEY and CDR2 is SMNVEV (reference sequence). This chain's CDR3 is CASPAGVSGAEQYF. CDR3 in DNA: TGTGCCAGCCCGGCAGGTGTTAGCGGGGCTGAGCAGTACTTC.

There are a few counts of this clone. The gene calls are TRBV19 and TRBJ2-5; 8 bases map to TRBD1. The J call is doubtful: the DNA matches TRBJ2-7 better. Germline V gene data show CDR1 as LNHDA and CDR2 as SQIVND (reference sequence). This CDR3 comprises 14 residues. The DNA for the CDR3 is TGTGCCTCGGCCGCGGCAGGGGGCGCTTACGAGCAGTACTTC. Translating gives CASAAAGGAYEQYF.

The chain combines TRBV4-3 with TRBJ1-5; 9 nucleotides line up with TRBD1. The germline V gene has CDR1 LGHNA and CDR2 YSLEER. The CDR3 has 16 amino acids. V lost 0 bases and J lost 3; bases outside the gene matches: 3. CDR3 loop: CASSQEGDRVNQPQHF. CDR3 nucleotides: TGCGCCAGCAGCCAAGAAGGGGACAGGGTCAATCAGCCCCAGCATTTT.

This sequence joins TRBV5-1 and TRBJ2-5; D unresolved. This CDR3 has 12 amino acids. The germline CDR1 and CDR2 sequences are SGHRS and YFSETQ. Trimming took off 0 bases at V and 4 bases at J, with 4 bases between the two ends. For the CDR3, the DNA is TGCGCCAGCAGCTTGGCGGTAGAGACCCAGTACTTC. Its translation: CASSLAVETQYF.

The chain recombines TRBV7-6 with TRBJ2-5; 7 nucleotides agree with TRBD2. This CDR3 comprises 14 residues. The trim removed 5 bases at V and 4 bases at J, leaving 7 bases unmatched. Germline loops: CDR1 SGHVS, CDR2 FNYEAQ. CDR3 residues: CASSLGLAAETQYF. The CDR3 nucleotides read TGTGCCAGCAGCCTGGGGCTAGCGGCAGAGACCCAGTACTTC.

The chain is built from TRBV5-4 and TRBJ1-3; 9 bases match TRBD1. The J segment lost 4 bases and the V segment lost 4 bases, leaving 12 bases of the junction unmatched. The germline V gene encodes CDR1 SGHNT and CDR2 YYREEE (reference sequence). The CDR3 sequence is 17 residues long. The CDR3 coding sequence is TGTGCCAGCAGCCGCCAGGACAGGGGAATATCCGGAAACACCATATATTTT. It codes for CASSRQDRGISGNTIYF.

The rearrangement joins TRBV30 to TRBJ2-3; D is possibly TRBD2 (6 bases). V lost 2 bases and J lost 4, with 19 bases in between. This CDR3 comprises 16 residues. Germline loops: CDR1 GTSNPN, CDR2 SVGIG (reference sequence). CDR3 nucleotides: TGTGCCTGGAGTCGACACCCAGGGAGGCGATCAGATACGCAGTATTTT. This sequence encodes CAWSRHPGRRSDTQYF.

The rearrangement uses TRBV5-6 and TRBJ1-5, with 7 bases lining up with TRBD1. From germline, CDR1 is SGHDT and CDR2 YYEEEE. Trimming cost V 4 bases and J 6 bases; bases outside gene matches: 10. The CDR3 contains 15 residues. CDR3 DNA sequence: TGTGCCAGCAGCACAGGATTCAGGGGGAGTCAGCCCCAGCATTTT. Protein sequence: CASSTGFRGSQPQHF.

CDR3 sequence reads: CASSEERAGRLNSPLHF. CDR3 sequence (DNA): TGTGCCAGCAGTGAAGAGAGAGCAGGAAGGCTTAATTCACCCCTCCACTTT. This chain joins TRBV2 and TRBJ1-6; D not certain. Per germline, CDR1 SNHLY and CDR2 FYNNEI. Trimming cost V 1 base and J 6 bases, with 16 bases left between them. The CDR3 consists of 17 residues.

This clone was recorded a few times. The chain recombines TRBV30 with TRBJ1-5, with D unclear. The V end was cut by 1 base, the J end by 2 bases, with 12 bases between. CDR1 is GTSNPN and CDR2 is SVGIG in the germline V gene (reference sequence). The CDR3 has 15 residues. CDR3 loop: CAWSGSRGGNQPQHF. The CDR3 bases are TGTGCCTGGAGTGGGAGTCGGGGAGGCAATCAGCCCCAGCATTTT.

The V call is TRBV5-6, the J call TRBJ2-1; D is perhaps TRBD1 (6 bases). The CDR3 extends over 15 amino acids. Trimming took 3 bases from V and 3 from J, leaving 13 bases between them. Per germline, CDR1 SGHDT and CDR2 YYEEEE. The CDR3 DNA reads as TGTGCCAGCAGCTCAGGGGTCTCTCACTACAATGAGCAGTTCTTC. Its translation: CASSSGVSHYNEQFF.

J is TRBJ1-2 and V is TRBV5-1, with 10 bases aligning to TRBD1. Unmatched junction bases numbered 4, after V lost 3 bases and J lost 2 bases. In germline, CDR1 is SGHRS, CDR2 YFSETQ. The CDR3 is 15 residues long. CDR3 loop: CASSSRQGANYGYTF. The CDR3 DNA reads TGCGCCAGCAGCTCGAGACAGGGGGCAAACTATGGCTACACCTTC.